This T cell receptor beta chain is from a study of blood T cell repertoires in COVID-19. V lost 3 bases and J lost 1, with 5 bases in between. This CDR3 region has 13 residues. Germline V gives CDR1 SEHNR, CDR2 FQNEAQ (reference sequence). Allocation to cohorts depended on clinical history reported by the participants. Original analysis: Amplification of reference gene primers provided the estimated nucleated cell counts. The protocol was immunoSEQ multiplex PCR, while the TCRdb copy is restricted to in-frame clones and leaves out a portion. V and J calls and clone size come straight from that table; D and trimming were deduced from the DNA. The sample has about 270,000 clones, 89% seen once.

The sequencing sample was made of PBMCs or T cells enriched from blood (not recorded which). The TCR was taken from a woman aged 55-69 years who had recovered from COVID-19. The rearrangement uses TRBV7-9 and TRBJ2-3; D is uncertain. CDR3 nucleotide sequence: TGTGCCAGCAGCTTGCCGGGCACAGATACGCAGTATTTT. It translates to CASSLPGTDTQYF.